What follows are 30 T cell receptor beta chains derived from one specimen sequenced in a study of blood T cell repertoires in COVID-19. Assay: immunoSEQ multiplex PCR; the TCRdb copy retains only in-frame clones and omits some. This sample has 150,000 to 200,000 clones, with approximately 88% found just once. The sequenced sample consisted of PBMCs or T cells enriched from blood (not recorded which). These TCRs come from a woman between 18 and 30 years old who had recovered from COVID-19.

CDR3 sequence reads: CASSVSLAGESYEQYF. The CDR3, as DNA: TGTGCCAGCAGCGTATCTCTAGCGGGGGAATCCTACGAGCAGTACTTC. The chain couples TRBV9 to TRBJ2-7; 10 positions agree with TRBD2. This CDR3 spans 16 amino acids. Trimming cost V 1 base and J 1 base; bases outside gene matches: 5. The germline V gene has CDR1 SGDLS and CDR2 YYNGEE.

This rearrangement joins TRBV25-1 to TRBJ1-4; 8 nucleotides match TRBD1. Germline V gives CDR1 MGHDK, CDR2 SYGVNS. Trimming took 0 bases from V and 8 from J; bases not matched to a gene: 5. This CDR3 has 15 amino acids. The CDR3 region is CASSEYPGQGEKLFF. The CDR3 nucleotides read TGTGCCAGCAGTGAATACCCAGGACAGGGCGAAAAACTGTTTTTT. Filled out from reference TRBV25-1 and TRBJ1-4, the complete variable domain reads EADIYQTPRYLVIGTGKKITLECSQTMGHDKMYWYQQDPGMELHLIHYSYGVNSTEKGDLSSESTVSRIRTEHFPLTLESARPSHTSQYLCASSEYPGQGEKLFFGSGTQLSVL.

This clone was picked up a small number of times. This chain joins TRBV28 and TRBJ1-6, with a possible D match to TRBD1 (5 bases). Trimming removed 4 bases at V and 6 bases at J, with 13 bases between. The germline gives CDR1 MDHEN, CDR2 SYDVKM. This CDR3 has 15 residues. The CDR3 coding sequence is TGTGCCAGCAGTTACCAGGACAAGGTTAATTCACCCCTCCACTTT. It codes for CASSYQDKVNSPLHF.

On this clone: Other nucleotide sequences in the sample specify the same CDR3. The rearrangement links TRBV12-3 or TRBV12-4 to TRBJ2-7; no clear D. CDR3 length: 12 residues. Trimming took off 1 base at V and 3 bases at J, with 4 bases between the two ends. This chain's CDR3 is CASSLGSYEQYF. In nucleotides, the CDR3 is TGTGCCAGCAGTTTAGGTAGCTACGAGCAGTACTTC.

The chain employs TRBV27 and TRBJ2-1; TRBD2 is a possible D gene (6 bases). V shed 1 base and J shed 2 bases, with 9 bases lying between them. Germline V gene lookup returns CDR1 MNHEY and CDR2 SMNVEV (reference sequence). CDR3 length: 15 amino acids. Written as DNA, the CDR3 is TGTGCCAGCAGTTTATGGGGGGAAGCCTACAATGAGCAGTTCTTC. Translation gives CASSLWGEAYNEQFF.

This clone has only a few counts. The CDR3 sequence: CASSFSGGVNEQFF. Written as DNA, the CDR3 is TGCGCCAGCAGCTTTAGCGGGGGGGTCAATGAGCAGTTCTTC. The gene calls are TRBV5-1 and TRBJ2-1; 11 bases are shared with TRBD2. CDR1 is SGHRS and CDR2 is YFSETQ in the germline V gene. This CDR3 is 14 amino acids long. Trimming cost V 2 bases and J 6 bases; bases outside gene matches: 1.

The gene calls are TRBV11-2 and TRBJ1-3; D gene ambiguous. Germline V lookup: CDR1 SGHAT, CDR2 FQNNGV. CDR3 length: 15 amino acids. V was trimmed by 7 bases and J by 4 bases, leaving 17 bases between them. CDR3 amino acids: CASTLARSQGNTIYF. The CDR3 region has the DNA TGTGCCAGCACCCTAGCCCGCAGCCAAGGAAACACCATATATTTT. Supplemented by reference TRBV11-2 and TRBJ1-3, the full variable domain reads EAGVAQSPRYKIIEKRQSVAFWCNPISGHATLYWYQQILGQGPKLLIQFQNNGVVDDSQLPKDRFSAERLKGVDSTLKIQPAKLEDSAVYLCASTLARSQGNTIYFGEGSWLTVV.

The chain has TRBV18 and TRBJ2-7, with D perhaps matching TRBD2 (5 bases). V was clipped by 6 bases and J by 6 bases, with 9 bases between them. CDR1 and CDR2 (germline): KGHSH, LQKENI. CDR3 length equals 11 residues. CDR3 loop: CASSSGVEQYF. The CDR3 DNA sequence: TGTGCCAGCTCGTCCGGGGTCGAGCAGTACTTC. Filled out from reference TRBV18 and TRBJ2-7, the complete variable domain reads NAGVMQNPRHLVRRRGQEARLRCSPMKGHSHVYWYRQLPEEGLKFMVYLQKENIIDESGMPKERFSAEFPKEGPSILRIQQVVRGDSAAYFCASSSGVEQYFGPGTRLTVT.

The chain combines TRBV5-6 with TRBJ1-4; weak D call: TRBD1 (5 bases). The CDR3 runs to 15 residues. The V end was cut by 4 bases, the J end by 8 bases, with 18 bases between. Germline CDR1 is SGHDT and CDR2 is YYEEEE. The CDR3 protein is CASSLTGRAGEKLFF. DNA for the CDR3: TGTGCCAGCAGCCTGACGGGGAGGGCAGGGGAAAAACTGTTTTTT.

V usage is TRBV29-1 and J usage is TRBJ2-1; the match to TRBD2 covers 8 bases. Germline V gene lookup returns CDR1 SQVTM and CDR2 ANQGSEA. The CDR3 extends over 14 amino acids. V was pared by 4 bases and J by 9 bases, with 11 bases of the junction left unmatched. This CDR3 is CSVGAGVPLGEQFF. Written as DNA, the CDR3 is TGCAGCGTTGGAGCGGGGGTCCCCCTAGGTGAGCAGTTCTTC.

This CDR3 is CASSSGQGEYEQYF. The CDR3 DNA follows: TGCGCCAGCAGCTCGGGACAGGGGGAATACGAGCAGTACTTC. The rearrangement links TRBV4-1 to TRBJ2-7; TRBD1 agrees at 11 bases. CDR3 length: 14 amino acids. The germline V gene has CDR1 MGHRA and CDR2 YSYEKL. V lost 5 bases to trimming and J lost 4 bases; unmatched junction nucleotides: 4.

The chain has TRBV6-6 and TRBJ1-6; TRBD1 matches 7 bases. Trimming took 6 bases from V and 7 from J; bases not matched to a gene: 6. This CDR3 is built from 14 residues. CDR1 is MNHNY and CDR2 is SVGAGI in the germline V gene (reference sequence). CDR3 sequence (DNA): TGTGCCAGCAGGGCCGGGACAGAAAATTCACCCCTCCACTTT. It encodes CASRAGTENSPLHF.

The chain combines TRBV11-2 with TRBJ1-6; 7 bases fit TRBD1. Germline V gives CDR1 SGHAT, CDR2 FQNNGV. CDR3 size: 14 residues. V lost 0 bases to trimming and J lost 9 bases; unmatched junction nucleotides: 2. This chain's CDR3 is CASSLDTGVSPLHF. The CDR3 nucleotides read TGTGCCAGCAGCTTAGATACAGGGGTTTCACCCCTCCACTTT.

The chain is built from TRBV6-5 and TRBJ1-6; the D is unclear. Germline lookup yields CDR1 MNHEY and CDR2 SVGAGI. This CDR3 comprises 12 residues. Trimming pared 4 bases from V and 7 bases from J, leaving 5 bases between. CDR3 sequence reads: CASSFLNSPLHF. CDR3 nucleotides: TGTGCCAGCAGTTTCCTCAATTCACCCCTCCACTTT.

The chain's CDR3 is CASSSVAGSYNEQFF. DNA of the CDR3: TGCGCCAGCAGCTCAGTAGCGGGGTCCTACAATGAGCAGTTCTTC. The chain recombines TRBV5-1 with TRBJ2-1, with TRBD2 identical over 8 bases. The CDR3 is made up of 15 amino acids. Germline trimming cut 3 bases from V and 1 base from J; bases unmatched to any gene: 3. Germline V lookup: CDR1 SGHRS, CDR2 YFSETQ.

This rearrangement joins TRBV5-6 to TRBJ1-2, with D perhaps matching TRBD1 (6 bases). CDR1 is SGHDT and CDR2 is YYEEEE in the germline V gene. The V and J ends lost 4 bases and 5 bases respectively, with 15 bases between them. CDR3 length: 14 amino acids. CDR3 sequence (DNA): TGTGCCAGCAGCGGGGGCCAGAACCGTTATGGCTACACCTTC. It encodes CASSGGQNRYGYTF.

The gene calls are TRBV6-5 and TRBJ1-1, with 9 bases fitting TRBD1. The CDR3 is 15 amino acids. In germline, CDR1 is MNHEY, CDR2 SVGAGI. V lost 6 bases, J lost 5 bases, and 10 bases stayed unmatched. The CDR3 here is CASRLDRGGRTEAFF. CDR3 nucleotide sequence: TGTGCCAGCAGACTGGACAGGGGAGGGCGGACTGAAGCTTTCTTT.

The CDR3 sequence: CASSQVPSGGTITDTQYF. The DNA for the CDR3 is TGCGCCAGCAGCCAAGTCCCTAGCGGGGGCACAATCACAGATACGCAGTATTTT. The gene calls are TRBV4-1 and TRBJ2-3, with 10 nucleotides matching TRBD2. The ends lost 1 base at V and 2 bases at J; junction bases unmatched: 9. Per germline, CDR1 MGHRA and CDR2 YSYEKL. The CDR3 spans 18 residues.

The chain joins TRBV19 to TRBJ1-1, with 7 bases lining up with TRBD1. CDR1 is LNHDA and CDR2 is SQIVND in the germline V gene (reference sequence). The length of the CDR3 is 14 residues. The junction had 4 bases not matched to a gene; V was cut back by 6 bases and J by 0 bases. This chain's CDR3 is CASRKGQMNTEAFF. For the CDR3, the DNA is TGTGCCAGTAGGAAGGGACAGATGAACACTGAAGCTTTCTTT.

The V and J genes are TRBV18 and TRBJ2-5, with 7 bases fitting TRBD1. The length of the CDR3 is 15 residues. CDR1 KGHSH and CDR2 LQKENI come from the germline V gene. V lost 1 base and J lost 2; bases outside the gene matches: 4. Written as DNA, the CDR3 is TGTGCCAGCTCACCACTCGGGACAGCACAAGAGACCCAGTACTTC. It specifies CASSPLGTAQETQYF.

The rearrangement uses TRBV28 and TRBJ1-5; D call uncertain. CDR1 is MDHEN, CDR2 SYDVKM, per germline. V lost 9 bases and J lost 0, with 21 bases in between. This CDR3 has 17 residues. CDR3 region: CASHGITGTYSNQPQHF. CDR3 nucleotide sequence: TGTGCCAGTCACGGGATTACGGGAACCTATAGCAATCAGCCCCAGCATTTT.

The chain uses TRBV2 and TRBJ1-6; D ambiguous. Trimming removed 8 bases at V and 8 bases at J, with 13 bases between. CDR3 length equals 13 residues. CDR1 is SNHLY and CDR2 is FYNNEI in the germline V gene. The CDR3 loop reads CASFRGIDSPLHF. The CDR3 bases are TGTGCCAGCTTCAGAGGGATAGATTCACCCCTCCACTTT.

The chain recombines TRBV6-5 with TRBJ2-5; 8 nucleotides match TRBD1. The length of the CDR3 is 14 residues. V dropped 7 bases and J dropped 0; count of bases not matched to a gene: 4. CDR1 is MNHEY, CDR2 SVGAGI, per germline. The DNA for the CDR3 is TGTGCCAGCACGACAGGGGTGTACCAAGAGACCCAGTACTTC. Its protein is CASTTGVYQETQYF.

About this clone: Other DNA sequences in this specimen translate into the identical CDR3. The chain employs TRBV5-1 and TRBJ2-2, with D possibly TRBD1 on 5 matching bases. CDR1 SGHRS and CDR2 YFSETQ come from the germline V gene. This CDR3 has 14 residues. Trimming pared 4 bases from V and 2 bases from J, leaving 9 bases between. CDR3 DNA: TGCGCCAGCAGCCTTGGACAAAACACCGGGGAGCTGTTTTTT. It yields the protein CASSLGQNTGELFF.

J is TRBJ2-7 and V is TRBV10-3; TRBD1 is a possible D gene (6 bases). Germline V gene lookup returns CDR1 ENHRY and CDR2 SYGVKD. There are 15 residues in the CDR3. V lost 0 bases and J 6 bases, leaving 15 bases between the germline ends. The DNA for the CDR3 is TGTGCCATCAGTGAGTCCTCAGGGGTGGGAAGCGAGCAGTACTTC. Encoded protein: CAISESSGVGSEQYF.

This clone has a single count. V usage is TRBV30 and J usage is TRBJ2-7, with 7 bases identical to TRBD1. Germline-derived CDR1 and CDR2 are GTSNPN and SVGIG (reference sequence). Losses at the gene ends were 8 bases for V and 2 bases for J; bases not matched to a gene: 9. The CDR3 consists of 13 residues. CDR3 sequence reads: CALLGQGAYEQYF. CDR3 sequence (DNA): TGTGCCCTGTTGGGGCAGGGGGCCTACGAGCAGTACTTC.

The CDR3 loop is CASSNPRQLDLSSYNEQFF. DNA for the CDR3: TGTGCCAGCAGCAACCCCAGACAGCTTGACCTAAGCTCCTACAATGAGCAGTTCTTC. The J gene is TRBJ2-1, the V gene TRBV9; TRBD1 might be the D (5 bases). This CDR3 is built from 19 residues. From germline, CDR1 is SGDLS and CDR2 YYNGEE. V dropped 4 bases and J dropped 0 bases, with 23 bases sitting between them. Together with reference TRBV9 and TRBJ2-1, the CDR3 gives the full variable domain: DSGVTQTPKHLITATGQRVTLRCSPRSGDLSVYWYQQSLDQGLQFLIQYYNGEERAKGNILERFSAQQFPDLHSELNLSSLELGDSALYFCASSNPRQLDLSSYNEQFFGPGTRLTVL.

This chain joins TRBV7-9 and TRBJ1-1; D gene ambiguous. V lost 5 bases, J lost 1 base, and 14 bases lay in between. The CDR3 extends over 15 amino acids. From germline, CDR1 is SEHNR and CDR2 FQNEAQ (reference sequence). For the CDR3, the DNA is TGTGCCAGCAGCGAAGGCGGGAGTTCGAACACTGAAGCTTTCTTT. It encodes CASSEGGSSNTEAFF.

The J gene is TRBJ1-2, the V gene TRBV28; 8 nucleotides line up with TRBD1. V shed 4 bases and J 0 bases; nucleotides not matched to a gene: 10. The CDR3 sequence is 17 residues long. Germline V gene data show CDR1 as MDHEN and CDR2 as SYDVKM. For the CDR3, the DNA is TGTGCCAGCAGTTCATCCGGACAGGGCGTTACTAACTATGGCTACACCTTC. Translating gives CASSSSGQGVTNYGYTF.

As regards this clone: An end of the junction does not agree with germline; a read error may underlie this. V gene TRBV11-2 combines with J gene TRBJ2-7; the match to TRBD1 covers 7 bases. Per germline, CDR1 SGHAT and CDR2 FQNNGV. CDR3 size: 11 residues. The CDR3 bases are TGTGCCAGCAGCTCGACAGGGCCTCGCTTATTC. It yields the protein CASSSTGPRLF.